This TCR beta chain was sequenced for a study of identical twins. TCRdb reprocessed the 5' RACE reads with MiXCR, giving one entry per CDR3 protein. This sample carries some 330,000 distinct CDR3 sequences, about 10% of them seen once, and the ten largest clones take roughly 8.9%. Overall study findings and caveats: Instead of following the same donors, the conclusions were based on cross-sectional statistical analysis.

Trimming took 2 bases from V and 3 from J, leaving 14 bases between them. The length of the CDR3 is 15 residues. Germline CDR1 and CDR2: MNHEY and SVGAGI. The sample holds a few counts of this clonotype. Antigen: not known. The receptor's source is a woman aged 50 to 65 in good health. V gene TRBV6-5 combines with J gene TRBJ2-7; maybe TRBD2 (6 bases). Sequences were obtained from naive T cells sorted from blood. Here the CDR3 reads CASSYKRRADYEQYF. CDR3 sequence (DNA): TGTGCCAGCAGTTACAAGCGGAGGGCCGACTACGAGCAGTACTTC.